This TCR beta chain was identified in a study of Graves' ophthalmopathy and Graves' hyperthyroidism. Other autoimmune diseases, uncontrolled infections, pregnancy and lactation each led to patient exclusion. Diagnosis relied on clinical symptoms, serum thyroxine, TRAb, thyroid ultrasound and orbital computed tomography. RNA transcripts yielded amplified TCR beta CDR3 regions. HTBI primers primed a first-round RT-PCR, and a second-round multiplex PCR followed. TCRdb processed the multiplex PCR reads anew with MiXCR; each CDR3 protein has one entry. The sample consists of 560,000 or so distinct CDR3 sequences, about 40% of them appearing once. The V gene end was trimmed by 0 bases and the J gene end by 7 bases; junction bases not matched to a gene: 11. Germline CDR1 reads LNHNV; CDR2 reads YYDKDF (reference sequence). CDR3 size: 17 residues.

The sequence derives from an adult man with Graves' hyperthyroidism. The V gene is TRBV15, the J gene TRBJ1-2, with 10 bases that match TRBD1. Material: peripheral blood or thyroid tissue (not recorded which). The CDR3 nucleotides read TGTGCCACCAGCAGAGATCAGTCCCGACAGGGGGCGCTTGGCTACACCTTC. This gives the protein CATSRDQSRQGALGYTF.